The TCR beta chain under discussion was sequenced for a study of T-cell reconstitution after alpha-beta-depleted transplantation in children. Unique molecular identifiers were built into the TCRbeta library. One entry per CDR3 protein, called by TCRdb with MiXCR from the PCR reads. Here the sample spans around 400,000 distinct CDR3 sequences, roughly 10% being singletons. In its sample, this clonotype was seen a few times. Sample: PBMCs from the stem cell graft donor, taken from the stem cell graft. The clonotype originates from a human donor who donated a stem cell graft to a child with acute myeloid leukemia.

CDR3: CSERRVKYNEQFF. The CDR3 region has the DNA TGCAGCGAAAGGCGGGTTAAGTACAATGAGCAGTTCTTC. The V and J genes are TRBV29-1 and TRBJ2-1; D might be TRBD2 (5 bases). V was trimmed by 7 bases and J by 4 bases, leaving 14 bases between them. The CDR3 totals 13 residues. Per germline, CDR1 SQVTM and CDR2 ANQGSEA.